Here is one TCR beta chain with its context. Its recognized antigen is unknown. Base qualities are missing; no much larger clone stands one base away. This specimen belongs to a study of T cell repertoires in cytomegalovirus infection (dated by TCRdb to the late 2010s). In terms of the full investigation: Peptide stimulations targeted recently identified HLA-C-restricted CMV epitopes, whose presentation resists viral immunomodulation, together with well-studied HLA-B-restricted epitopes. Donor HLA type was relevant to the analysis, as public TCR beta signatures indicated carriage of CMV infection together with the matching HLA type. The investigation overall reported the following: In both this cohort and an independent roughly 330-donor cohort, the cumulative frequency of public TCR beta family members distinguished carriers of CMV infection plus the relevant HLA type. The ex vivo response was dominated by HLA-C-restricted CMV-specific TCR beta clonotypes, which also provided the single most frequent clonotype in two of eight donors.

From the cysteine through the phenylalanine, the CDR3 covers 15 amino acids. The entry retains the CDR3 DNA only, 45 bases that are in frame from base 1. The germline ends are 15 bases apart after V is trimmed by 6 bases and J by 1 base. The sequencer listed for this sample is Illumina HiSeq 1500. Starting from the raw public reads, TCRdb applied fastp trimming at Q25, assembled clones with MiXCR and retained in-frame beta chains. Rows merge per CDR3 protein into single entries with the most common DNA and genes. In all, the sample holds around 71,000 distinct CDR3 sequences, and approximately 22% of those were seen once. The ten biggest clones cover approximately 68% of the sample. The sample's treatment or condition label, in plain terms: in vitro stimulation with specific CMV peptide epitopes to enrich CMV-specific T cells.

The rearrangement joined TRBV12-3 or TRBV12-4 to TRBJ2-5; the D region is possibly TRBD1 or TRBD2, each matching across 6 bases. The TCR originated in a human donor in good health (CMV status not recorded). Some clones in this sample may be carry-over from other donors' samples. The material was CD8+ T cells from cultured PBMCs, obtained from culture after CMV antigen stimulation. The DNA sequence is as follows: TGTGCCAGCAGCCCGGGGGCAGGGTCCCAAGAGACCCAGTACTTC. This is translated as CASSPGAGSQETQYF.